Below, 15 T cell receptor beta chains from the same sample are listed, as sequenced in a study of Ad26.COV2.S vaccination and SARS-CoV-2 variants. Treatment: some 20 received Ad26.COV2.S at low or high dose, single or two shots; five or six received placebo; per-sample allocation not given. At day 63 after the first vaccine or placebo injection, samples were drawn. Sequencing used immunoSEQ multiplex PCR; TCRdb keeps in-frame clones, though not all of them. This table holds roughly 680,000 clones, around 89% found once. The source was peripheral blood, collected in a trial of Ad26.COV2.S vaccine versus placebo. Every receptor here comes from a person between 18 and 60 years old who received the Ad26.COV2.S COVID-19 vaccine or a placebo.

The chain joins TRBV19 to TRBJ2-5; TRBD2 matches 7 bases. The CDR3 covers 15 residues. J lost 1 base, V lost 6 bases, and 8 bases had no gene match. The germline V gene encodes CDR1 LNHDA and CDR2 SQIVND (reference sequence). CDR3 amino acids: CASSPTGGFQETQYF. The CDR3 DNA is TGTGCCAGTAGCCCAACGGGGGGTTTCCAAGAGACCCAGTACTTC.

The chain recombines TRBV10-3 with TRBJ1-2; D is perhaps TRBD1 (6 bases). The CDR3 sequence is 18 residues long. With 4 bases removed from V and 4 bases from J, the gap between germline ends came to 25 bases. CDR1 and CDR2 from the germline V gene are ENHRY and SYGVKD. CDR3 coding DNA: TGTGCCATCAGTGCGCGGGACATGGGTTTCTCTGGGATCTATGGCTACACCTTC. This codes for CAISARDMGFSGIYGYTF.

The CDR3 region has the DNA TGTGCCAGCAGCTTAGAGGGCCGGCCTAACTATGGCTACACCTTC. It translates to CASSLEGRPNYGYTF. V gene TRBV11-2 combines with J gene TRBJ1-2; D call uncertain. Trimming shortened V by 0 bases and J by 0 bases, and 8 bases separated the two germline ends. Germline-derived CDR1 and CDR2 are SGHAT and FQNNGV. This CDR3 region has 15 residues.

The J gene is TRBJ2-5, the V gene TRBV5-8; D may match TRBD1 or TRBD2 (5 bases each). Germline V gives CDR1 SGHTS, CDR2 YDEGEE. Deletions cut 4 bases from V and 1 base from J, with 11 bases between. The CDR3 spans 14 residues. In nucleotides, the CDR3 is TGTGCCAGCAGCAGGGGACCTACCCAAGAGACCCAGTACTTC. Translating it yields CASSRGPTQETQYF.

The chain links TRBV5-1 to TRBJ1-6; D gene ambiguous. Germline CDR1 SGHRS, CDR2 YFSETQ. The CDR3 length is 16 residues. Deletions cut 5 bases from V and 0 bases from J, with 12 bases between. The CDR3 coding sequence is TGCGCCAGCAGTCTGGAGTCGGGCTCCTATAATTCACCCCTCCACTTT. As protein: CASSLESGSYNSPLHF. Drawing the rest from reference TRBV5-1 and TRBJ1-6, the complete variable domain is KAGVTQTPRYLIKTRGQQVTLSCSPISGHRSVSWYQQTPGQGLQFLFEYFSETQRNKGNFPGRFSGRQFSNSRSEMNVSTLELGDSALYLCASSLESGSYNSPLHFGNGTRLTVT.

V gene TRBV5-6 combines with J gene TRBJ2-1; 8 bases fit TRBD2. The CDR3 has 17 amino acids. With V trimmed by 4 bases and J by 6 bases, 15 bases remained unmatched. Per germline, CDR1 SGHDT and CDR2 YYEEEE. The CDR3 DNA reads as TGTGCCAGCAGCCTAGGGATAGCGGGACTTGACTCCAATGAGCAGTTCTTC. Amino acid sequence: CASSLGIAGLDSNEQFF.

The chain recombines TRBV4-3 with TRBJ2-7; 8 bases are shared with TRBD1. After removal of 2 bases from V and 2 bases from J, the junction contained 8 bases not matched to a gene. CDR3 size: 16 residues. CDR1 and CDR2 (germline): LGHNA, YSLEER. The CDR3 loop is CASSQLRDRPTYEQYF. The DNA for the CDR3 is TGCGCCAGCAGCCAACTCCGGGACAGGCCAACCTACGAGCAGTACTTC.

This clone was counted a single time. The V and J genes are TRBV7-9 and TRBJ2-7; 8 bases align to TRBD1. Losses at the gene ends were 6 bases for V and 3 bases for J; bases not matched to a gene: 7. The CDR3 sequence is 14 residues long. Germline loops: CDR1 SEHNR, CDR2 FQNEAQ (reference sequence). Here the CDR3 reads CASSPDRAVYEQYF. Here the CDR3 DNA reads TGTGCCAGCAGTCCGGACAGGGCAGTCTACGAGCAGTACTTC. Variable domain in full (rest from reference TRBV7-9 and TRBJ2-7): DTGVSQNPRHKITKRGQNVTFRCDPISEHNRLYWYRQTLGQGPEFLTYFQNEAQLEKSRLLSDRFSAERPKGSFSTLEIQRTEQGDSAMYLCASSPDRAVYEQYFGPGTRLTVT.

The J gene is TRBJ2-1, the V gene TRBV25-1; 7 bases are a match to TRBD1. After removal of 4 bases from V and 9 bases from J, the junction contained 12 bases not matched to a gene. This CDR3 is 15 amino acids long. Germline V CDR1 and CDR2: MGHDK, SYGVNS. The CDR3 nucleotides read TGTGCCAGCAGTGCACAGGGGCGCGTCCCTTTTGAGCAGTTCTTC. This gives the protein CASSAQGRVPFEQFF.

This sequence joins TRBV30 and TRBJ2-6; D is perhaps TRBD1 (5 bases). Germline values: CDR1 GTSNPN, CDR2 SVGIG (reference sequence). This CDR3 spans 17 amino acids. V was trimmed by 4 bases and J by 0 bases, leaving 16 bases between them. The CDR3 spells CAWNGRVLSSGANVLTF. The CDR3 region has the DNA TGTGCCTGGAACGGCAGGGTCCTAAGCTCTGGGGCCAACGTCCTGACTTTC.

The chain carries TRBV11-2 and TRBJ1-2, with 8 bases matching TRBD1. Germline V gene sequence: CDR1 SGHAT, CDR2 FQNNGV. The CDR3 runs 13 residues. The V segment lost 9 bases and the J segment 8 bases; nucleotides outside the gene matches: 11. This chain's CDR3 is CASSPWTGKGYTF. CDR3 sequence (DNA): TGTGCCAGTTCACCTTGGACAGGGAAGGGCTACACCTTC.

V gene TRBV12-3 or TRBV12-4 combines with J gene TRBJ1-3; D unresolved. The CDR3 totals 13 residues. The chain's CDR3 is CACKKGFGNTIYF. The DNA of the CDR3 is TGTGCTTGCAAAAAGGGTTTCGGAAACACCATATATTTT.

The rearrangement uses TRBV6-5 and TRBJ2-7; D gene uncertain. The V end was cut by 2 bases, the J end by 7 bases, with 6 bases between. CDR3 length equals 11 residues. The V gene's germline CDR1 is MNHEY and CDR2 SVGAGI. CDR3 bases: TGTGCCAGCAGTTACATTGGGGAGCAGTACTTC. Translated, it gives CASSYIGEQYF.

As for this clone: Germline and junction disagree at one end, which may indicate a read error. The rearrangement joins TRBV13 to TRBJ2-7; tentatively, D is TRBD2 (5 bases). The CDR3 length is 13 residues. Germline V gene sequence: CDR1 PRHDT, CDR2 FYEKMQ (reference sequence). Written as DNA, the CDR3 is TGTGCCAGCAGCTTCGGACTCCTTTACGGGCAGTACTTC. Its translation: CASSFGLLYGQYF.

This clone was observed at least ten times. This sequence joins TRBV6-6 and TRBJ1-3; no clear D gene. The CDR3 length is 14 residues. CDR1 MNHNY and CDR2 SVGAGI come from the germline V gene (reference sequence). V was pared by 6 bases and J by 2 bases, with 11 bases between. For the CDR3, the DNA is TGTGCCAGCAGCGATACAGCGCCTGGAAACACCATATATTTT. It codes for CASSDTAPGNTIYF.